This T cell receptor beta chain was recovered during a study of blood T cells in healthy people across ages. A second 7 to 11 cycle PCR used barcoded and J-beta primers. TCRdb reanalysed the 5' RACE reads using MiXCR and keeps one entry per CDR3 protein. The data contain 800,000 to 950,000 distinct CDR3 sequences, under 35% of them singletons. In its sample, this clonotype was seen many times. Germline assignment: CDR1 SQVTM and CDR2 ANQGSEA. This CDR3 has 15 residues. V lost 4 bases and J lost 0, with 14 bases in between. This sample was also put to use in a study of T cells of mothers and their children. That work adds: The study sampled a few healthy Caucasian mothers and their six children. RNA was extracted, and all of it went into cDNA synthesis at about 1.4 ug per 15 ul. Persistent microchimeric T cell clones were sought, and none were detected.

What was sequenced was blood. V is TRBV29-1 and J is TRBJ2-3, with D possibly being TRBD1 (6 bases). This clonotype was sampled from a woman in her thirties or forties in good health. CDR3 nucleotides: TGCAGCGTTGGTCTCGTGGGGGCAAGCACAGATACGCAGTATTTT. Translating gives CSVGLVGASTDTQYF.